The rows below give T cell receptor beta chains drawn from one sample of a study of regulatory T cells in long-lasting Graves disease. Each CDR3 protein is one row after TCRdb ran MiXCR on the multiplex PCR reads. Of 400,000 to 550,000 distinct CDR3 sequences in the sample, over 15% are singletons; the top ten hold about 10%. The data were also submitted as part of a second study, on T cells in Graves' hyperthyroidism and ophthalmopathy.

The starting material was peripheral blood mononuclear cells (PBMCs), obtained at new diagnosis, from a patient treated with antithyroid drugs. All receptors come from a woman in her 30s with Graves disease. Each CDR3 is given with its conserved first and last residue. D genes are given only for firm matches. The listing skips clone size in some rows; elsewhere it reads once, few, many or a size class.

j_gene | d_gene | v_gene | abundance | CDR3aa | CDR3nt
TRBJ1-1 | . | TRBV6-1 | few | CASRKVQAPNTEAFF | TGTGCCAGCAGAAAGGTACAGGCGCCGAACACTGAAGCTTTCTTT
TRBJ2-1 | TRBD2 | TRBV6-1 | many | CASRGSGRLNEQFF | TGTGCCAGCAGAGGTAGCGGGAGGCTAAATGAGCAGTTCTTC
TRBJ2-1 | . | TRBV28 | many | CASSFNRVEQFF | TGTGCCAGCAGTTTCAACAGGGTTGAGCAGTTCTTC
TRBJ1-5 | . | TRBV5-1 | . | CASSLDGRGSNQPQHF | TGCGCCAGCAGCTTAGATGGCAGGGGTAGCAATCAGCCCCAGCATTTT
TRBJ2-6 | . | TRBV18 | . | CASSPMAFSSGANVLTF | TGTGCCAGCTCACCCATGGCCTTCAGCTCTGGGGCCAACGTCCTGACTTTC
TRBJ2-7 | . | TRBV24-1 | . | CATSESTAGTTYEQYF | TGTGCCACCAGTGAATCCACTGCCGGGACCACCTACGAGCAGTACTTC
TRBJ2-1 | TRBD2 | TRBV5-1 | few | CASSWRTGGTYNEQFF | TGCGCCAGCAGCTGGCGAACGGGAGGGACCTACAATGAGCAGTTCTTC
TRBJ2-3 | TRBD2 | TRBV2 | many | CASNTGLAGGPADTQYF | TGTGCCAGCAACACAGGACTAGCGGGAGGGCCAGCAGATACGCAGTATTTT
TRBJ2-1 | . | TRBV20-1 | many | CSARIPGTPYNEQFF | TGCAGTGCTAGGATCCCGGGAACTCCATACAATGAGCAGTTCTTC
TRBJ2-1 | TRBD2 | TRBV4-3 | many | CASSQLAGGPHEQFF | TGCGCCAGCAGCCAACTAGCGGGAGGGCCGCATGAGCAGTTCTTC
TRBJ1-2 | . | TRBV6-1 | many | CASSPRDTGYTF | TGTGCCAGCAGTCCCCGGGACACCGGCTACACCTTC
TRBJ2-7 | TRBD2 | TRBV20-1 | . | CSARDVAGAYEQYF | TGCAGTGCTAGAGATGTAGCGGGAGCCTACGAGCAGTACTTC
TRBJ2-1 | . | TRBV6-2/TRBV6-3 | . | CASSPGPGWQFF | TGTGCCAGCAGCCCTGGACCGGGTTGGCAGTTCTTC
TRBJ2-7 | . | TRBV6-1 | many | CASLGSTYEQYF | TGTGCCAGCTTGGGGTCTACCTACGAGCAGTACTTC
TRBJ2-3 | . | TRBV19 | many | CASSIPGSGSDTQYF | TGTGCCAGTAGTATCCCCGGTTCGGGTTCAGATACGCAGTATTTT
TRBJ2-7 | . | TRBV7-9 | few | CASSLFNGRSSSYEQYF | TGTGCCAGCAGCTTATTTAACGGGAGATCGAGCTCCTACGAGCAGTACTTC
TRBJ1-2 | . | TRBV10-1 | . | CASSEVVGDGYTF | TGCGCCAGCAGTGAAGTAGTGGGTGATGGCTACACCTTC
TRBJ2-4 | . | TRBV6-1 | few | CASSEAGALAKNIQYF | TGTGCCAGCAGTGAAGCAGGGGCACTAGCCAAAAACATTCAGTACTTC
TRBJ1-5 | . | TRBV10-3 | many | CAISESPGGGQPQHF | TGTGCCATCAGTGAGTCGCCTGGAGGTGGTCAGCCCCAGCATTTT
TRBJ1-2 | TRBD1 | TRBV28 | many | CASSLWDRLTNYGYTF | TGTGCCAGCAGTTTATGGGACAGGCTGACTAACTATGGCTACACCTTC
TRBJ1-1 | . | TRBV19 | few | CASSPRSSNTEAFF | TGTGCCAGTAGTCCGCGGTCTTCGAACACTGAAGCTTTCTTT
TRBJ1-5 | . | TRBV28 | . | CASRQSFYNQPQHF | TGTGCCAGCAGGCAATCTTTTTACAATCAGCCCCAGCATTTT
TRBJ2-7 | TRBD2 | TRBV13 | many | CASSFGAAGAVYEQYF | TGTGCCAGCAGCTTTGGTGCGGCGGGAGCGGTCTACGAGCAGTACTTC